The 8 T cell receptor beta chains in this list originate from one sample, sequenced in a study of cytomegalovirus exposure and HLA in healthy donors. PCR used 60 Vbeta primers and 13 Jbeta primers. Sequencing used immunoSEQ multiplex PCR; TCRdb keeps in-frame clones, though not all of them. The table records around 160,000 clones, around 68% of them present only once. The sample comprised PBMCs. These TCRs come from a woman aged 40 to 50 in good health and CMV-seropositive.

This chain uses TRBV7-2 with TRBJ2-5, with TRBD2 identical over 16 bases. This CDR3 has 17 residues. In germline, CDR1 is SGHTA, CDR2 FQGNSA. V shed 5 bases, J shed 2 bases, and the junction held 5 bases outside the gene matches. CDR3 nucleotide sequence: TGTGCCAGCAGCCCCCCGGGACTAGCGGGAGGGCAAGAGACCCAGTACTTC. It encodes CASSPPGLAGGQETQYF.

This chain joins TRBV15 and TRBJ2-5, with D perhaps matching TRBD1 (5 bases). CDR1 is LNHNV, CDR2 YYDKDF, per germline (reference sequence). V lost 8 bases, J lost 3 bases, and 10 bases lay in between. The CDR3 spans 12 residues. The CDR3 sequence is CATSQDEETQYF. The CDR3 DNA follows: TGTGCCACCTCACAGGATGAAGAGACCCAGTACTTC.

Comments on this clone: A clone one base away is much larger, so this may be a read error. The chain couples TRBV2 to TRBJ2-7; TRBD1 aligns across 11 bases. Germline loops: CDR1 SNHLY, CDR2 FYNNEI. This CDR3 has 14 amino acids. Germline trimming cut 5 bases from V and 3 bases from J; bases unmatched to any gene: 3. The chain's CDR3 is CASSPGTGGYEQYF. CDR3 DNA sequence: TGTGCCAGCAGTCCCGGGACAGGGGGCTACGAGCAGTACTTC.

This clone has just a few counts. The chain carries TRBV29-1 and TRBJ1-2; perhaps TRBD1 as D (5 bases). Germline lookup yields CDR1 SQVTM and CDR2 ANQGSEA. This CDR3 has 14 amino acids. Trimming took off 3 bases at V and 0 bases at J, with 11 bases between the two ends. CDR3 coding DNA: TGCAGCGTTGACGGTGAGACAGCTAACTATGGCTACACCTTC. The encoded protein is CSVDGETANYGYTF.

The V and J genes are TRBV6-6 and TRBJ1-2; 7 bases align to TRBD1. This CDR3 has 15 amino acids. Per the germline V gene, CDR1 is MNHNY and CDR2 is SVGAGI (reference sequence). V gave up 4 bases and J gave up 7 bases; unmatched junction bases: 12. CDR3 residues: CASSFDRVGSGGYTF. The CDR3 DNA reads as TGTGCCAGCAGTTTCGACAGGGTTGGATCTGGTGGCTACACCTTC.

This chain connects TRBV5-1 to TRBJ1-1; a possible D gene is TRBD1 (5 bases). V lost 0 bases, J lost 3 bases, and 6 bases lay in between. The CDR3 consists of 13 residues. Germline lookup yields CDR1 SGHRS and CDR2 YFSETQ. The CDR3, as DNA: TGCGCCAGCAGCTTGGGGGGGGACACTGAAGCTTTCTTT. It codes for CASSLGGDTEAFF.

The V call is TRBV27, the J call TRBJ1-5; 9 positions agree with TRBD1. CDR3 length equals 14 residues. CDR1 and CDR2 from the germline V gene are MNHEY and SMNVEV (reference sequence). The V segment lost 4 bases and the J segment 4 bases; nucleotides outside the gene matches: 2. The chain's CDR3 is CASSSGTGNQPQHF. The CDR3 DNA follows: TGTGCCAGCAGTTCCGGGACAGGGAATCAGCCCCAGCATTTT.

This clone was counted a few times. The rearrangement links TRBV7-3 to TRBJ1-3, with 10 bases lining up with TRBD1. In germline, CDR1 is SGHTA, CDR2 FQGTGA. The CDR3 runs 16 residues. The V segment lost 2 bases and the J segment 1 base; nucleotides outside the gene matches: 2. The CDR3 loop reads CASSLLGQGSGNTIYF. The CDR3 coding sequence is TGTGCCAGCAGCTTATTGGGACAGGGGTCTGGAAACACCATATATTTT.